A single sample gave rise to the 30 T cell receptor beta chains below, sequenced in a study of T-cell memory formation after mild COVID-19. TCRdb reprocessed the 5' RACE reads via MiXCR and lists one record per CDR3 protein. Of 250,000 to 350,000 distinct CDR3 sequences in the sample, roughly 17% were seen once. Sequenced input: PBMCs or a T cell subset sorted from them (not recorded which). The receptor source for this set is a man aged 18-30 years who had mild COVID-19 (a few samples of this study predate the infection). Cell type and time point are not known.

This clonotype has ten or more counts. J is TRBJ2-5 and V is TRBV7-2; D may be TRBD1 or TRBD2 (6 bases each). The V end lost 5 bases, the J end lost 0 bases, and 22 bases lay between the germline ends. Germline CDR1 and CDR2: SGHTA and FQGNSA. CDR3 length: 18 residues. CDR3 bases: TGTGCCAGCAGCCCGGGGGCCTTTTCCGGTTGGTACCAAGAGACCCAGTACTTC. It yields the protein CASSPGAFSGWYQETQYF.

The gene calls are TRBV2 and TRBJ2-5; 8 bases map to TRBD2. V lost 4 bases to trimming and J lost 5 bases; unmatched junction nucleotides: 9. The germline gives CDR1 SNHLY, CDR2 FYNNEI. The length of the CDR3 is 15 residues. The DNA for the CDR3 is TGTGCCAGCAGTGGGGTAGGGACTAGGCAGGAGACCCAGTACTTC. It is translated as CASSGVGTRQETQYF.

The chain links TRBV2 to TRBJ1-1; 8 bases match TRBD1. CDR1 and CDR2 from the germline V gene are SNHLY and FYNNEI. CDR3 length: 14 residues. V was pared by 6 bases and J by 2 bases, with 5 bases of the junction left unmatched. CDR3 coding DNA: TGTGCCAGCAGCGGACAGGGCGGTAACACTGAAGCTTTCTTT. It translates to CASSGQGGNTEAFF.

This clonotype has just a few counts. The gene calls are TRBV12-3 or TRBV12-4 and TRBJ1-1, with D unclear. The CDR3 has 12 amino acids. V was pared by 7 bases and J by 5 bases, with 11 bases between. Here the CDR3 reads CASTLGRTEAFF. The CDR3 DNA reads TGTGCCAGCACCTTGGGGAGGACTGAAGCTTTCTTT.

The CDR3 sequence: CSALPYAKNIQYF. The DNA for the CDR3 is TGCAGCGCCCTGCCATACGCCAAAAACATTCAGTACTTC. The rearrangement joins TRBV29-1 to TRBJ2-4; no clear D. The germline V gene has CDR1 SQVTM and CDR2 ANQGSEA. This CDR3 is built from 13 residues. With 7 bases removed from V and 1 base from J, the gap between germline ends came to 11 bases.

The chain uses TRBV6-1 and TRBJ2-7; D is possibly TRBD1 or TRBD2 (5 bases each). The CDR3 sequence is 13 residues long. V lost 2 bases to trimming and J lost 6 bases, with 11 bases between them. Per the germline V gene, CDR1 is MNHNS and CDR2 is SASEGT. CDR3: CASSELGVSEQYF. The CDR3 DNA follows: TGTGCCAGCAGTGAATTGGGGGTTAGCGAGCAGTACTTC.

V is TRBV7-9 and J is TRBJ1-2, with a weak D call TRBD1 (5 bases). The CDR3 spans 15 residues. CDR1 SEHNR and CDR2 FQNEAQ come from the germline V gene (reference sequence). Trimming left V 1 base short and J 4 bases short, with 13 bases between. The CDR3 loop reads CASSLGSSTGYGYTF. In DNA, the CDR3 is TGTGCCAGCAGCTTAGGCTCCTCCACAGGCTATGGCTACACCTTC. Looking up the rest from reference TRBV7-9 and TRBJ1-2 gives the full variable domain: DTGVSQNPRHKITKRGQNVTFRCDPISEHNRLYWYRQTLGQGPEFLTYFQNEAQLEKSRLLSDRFSAERPKGSFSTLEIQRTEQGDSAMYLCASSLGSSTGYGYTFGSGTRLTVV.

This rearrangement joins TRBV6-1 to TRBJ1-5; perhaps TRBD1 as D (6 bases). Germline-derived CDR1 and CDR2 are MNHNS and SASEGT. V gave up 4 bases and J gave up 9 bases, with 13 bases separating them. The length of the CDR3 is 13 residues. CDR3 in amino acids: CASSAAGVGPQHF. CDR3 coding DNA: TGTGCCAGCAGTGCGGCAGGGGTGGGGCCCCAGCATTTT.

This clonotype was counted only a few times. CDR3 DNA: TGCAGTGCCAGCCCCAGGGGCACTGAAGCTTTCTTT. It yields the protein CSASPRGTEAFF. This sequence joins TRBV20-1 and TRBJ1-1; the D gene is possibly TRBD1 (6 bases). The length of the CDR3 is 12 residues. The germline V and J ends were trimmed by 6 bases and 4 bases, with 12 bases remaining between them. CDR1 and CDR2 (germline): DFQATT, SNEGSKA (reference sequence).

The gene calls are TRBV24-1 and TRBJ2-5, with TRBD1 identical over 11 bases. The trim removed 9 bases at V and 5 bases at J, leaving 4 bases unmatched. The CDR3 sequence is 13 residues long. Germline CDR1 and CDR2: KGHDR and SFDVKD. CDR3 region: CATGTGGLETQYF. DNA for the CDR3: TGTGCCACCGGGACAGGGGGTTTGGAGACCCAGTACTTC.

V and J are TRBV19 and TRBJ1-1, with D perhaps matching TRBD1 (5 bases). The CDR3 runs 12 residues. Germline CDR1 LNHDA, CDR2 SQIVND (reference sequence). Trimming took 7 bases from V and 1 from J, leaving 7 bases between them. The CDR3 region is CASTGGNTEAFF. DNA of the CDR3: TGTGCCAGTACTGGGGGGAACACTGAAGCTTTCTTT.

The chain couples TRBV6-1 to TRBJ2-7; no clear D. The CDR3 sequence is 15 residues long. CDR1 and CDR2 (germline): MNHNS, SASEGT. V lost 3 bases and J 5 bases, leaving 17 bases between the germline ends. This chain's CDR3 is CASSDMAFSPNEQYF. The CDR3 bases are TGTGCCAGCAGTGATATGGCTTTCTCACCTAACGAGCAGTACTTC.

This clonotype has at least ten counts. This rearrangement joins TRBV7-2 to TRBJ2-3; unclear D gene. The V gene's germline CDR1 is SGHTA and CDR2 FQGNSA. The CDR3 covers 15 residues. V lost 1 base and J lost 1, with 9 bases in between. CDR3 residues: CASSLVGPGTDTQYF. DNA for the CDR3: TGTGCCAGCAGCTTAGTCGGTCCCGGCACAGATACGCAGTATTTT.

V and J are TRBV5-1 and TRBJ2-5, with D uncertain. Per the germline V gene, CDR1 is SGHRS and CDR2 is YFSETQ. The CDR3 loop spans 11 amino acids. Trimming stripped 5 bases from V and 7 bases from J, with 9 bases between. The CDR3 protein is CASRADGTQYF. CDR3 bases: TGCGCCAGCAGGGCTGATGGGACCCAGTACTTC.

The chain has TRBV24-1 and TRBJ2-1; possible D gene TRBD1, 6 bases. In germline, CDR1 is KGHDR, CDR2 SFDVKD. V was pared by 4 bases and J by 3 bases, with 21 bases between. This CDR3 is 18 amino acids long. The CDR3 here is CATSDHRTVSSDYNEQFF. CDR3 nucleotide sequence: TGTGCCACCAGTGACCATCGGACAGTGAGCAGCGACTACAATGAGCAGTTCTTC.

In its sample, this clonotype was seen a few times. The CDR3 loop is CASSLTLGSTEAFF. Here the CDR3 DNA reads TGCGCCAGCAGCTTGACATTGGGTAGCACTGAAGCTTTCTTT. The chain uses TRBV5-1 and TRBJ1-1; D not resolved. CDR3 length: 14 residues. Trimming shortened V by 1 base and J by 4 bases, and 11 bases separated the two germline ends. Germline assignment: CDR1 SGHRS and CDR2 YFSETQ.

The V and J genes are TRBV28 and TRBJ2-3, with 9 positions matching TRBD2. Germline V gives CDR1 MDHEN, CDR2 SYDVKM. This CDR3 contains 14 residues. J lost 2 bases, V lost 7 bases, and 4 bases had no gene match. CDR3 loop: CASTAGGLTDTQYF. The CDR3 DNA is TGTGCCAGCACTGCGGGGGGGCTCACAGATACGCAGTATTTT.

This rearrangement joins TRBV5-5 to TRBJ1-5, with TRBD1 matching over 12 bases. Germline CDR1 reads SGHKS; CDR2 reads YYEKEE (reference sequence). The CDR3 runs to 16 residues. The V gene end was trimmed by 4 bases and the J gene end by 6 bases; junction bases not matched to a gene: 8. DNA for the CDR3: TGTGCCAGCAGCACGAACAAGGGACAGGGGGCTCAGCCCCAGCATTTT. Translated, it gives CASSTNKGQGAQPQHF.

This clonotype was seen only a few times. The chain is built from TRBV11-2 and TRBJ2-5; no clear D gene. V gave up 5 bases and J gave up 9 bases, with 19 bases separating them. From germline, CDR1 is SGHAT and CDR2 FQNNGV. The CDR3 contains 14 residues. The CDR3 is CASSPERFMVAQYF. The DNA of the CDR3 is TGTGCCAGCAGCCCCGAGAGGTTTATGGTGGCCCAGTACTTC.

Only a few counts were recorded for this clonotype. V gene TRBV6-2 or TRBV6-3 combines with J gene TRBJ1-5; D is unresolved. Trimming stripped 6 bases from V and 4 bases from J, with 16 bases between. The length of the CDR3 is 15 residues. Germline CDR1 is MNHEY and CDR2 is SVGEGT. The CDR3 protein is CASSPTRSGNQPQHF. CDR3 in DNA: TGTGCCAGCAGCCCAACACGGTCGGGAAATCAGCCCCAGCATTTT.

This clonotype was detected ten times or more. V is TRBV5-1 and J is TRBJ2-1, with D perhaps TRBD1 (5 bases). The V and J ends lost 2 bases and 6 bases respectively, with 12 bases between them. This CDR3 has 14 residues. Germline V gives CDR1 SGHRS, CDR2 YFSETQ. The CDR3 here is CASSLNAGINEQFF. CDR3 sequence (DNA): TGCGCCAGCAGCTTAAATGCAGGGATCAATGAGCAGTTCTTC.

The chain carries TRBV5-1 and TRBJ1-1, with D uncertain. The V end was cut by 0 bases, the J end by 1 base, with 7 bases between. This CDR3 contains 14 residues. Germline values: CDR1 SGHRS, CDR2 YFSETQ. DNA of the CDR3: TGCGCCAGCAGCTTGGTGGTAGAGAACACTGAAGCTTTCTTT. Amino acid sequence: CASSLVVENTEAFF.

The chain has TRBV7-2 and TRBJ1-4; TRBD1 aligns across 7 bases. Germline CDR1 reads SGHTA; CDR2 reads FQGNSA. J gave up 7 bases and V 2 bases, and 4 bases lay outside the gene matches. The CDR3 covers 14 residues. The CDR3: CASSLQGVGEKLFF. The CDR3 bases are TGTGCCAGCAGCTTACAGGGGGTCGGTGAAAAACTGTTTTTT.

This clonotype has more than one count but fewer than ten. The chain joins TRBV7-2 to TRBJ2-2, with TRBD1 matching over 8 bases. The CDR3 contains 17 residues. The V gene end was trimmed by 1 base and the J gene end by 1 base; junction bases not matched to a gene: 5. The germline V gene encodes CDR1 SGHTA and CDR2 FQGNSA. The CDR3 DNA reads TGTGCCAGCAGCTTAGTCGCAGGGGGCTGGAACACCGGGGAGCTGTTTTTT. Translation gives CASSLVAGGWNTGELFF. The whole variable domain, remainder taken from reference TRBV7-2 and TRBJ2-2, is GAGVSQSPSNKVTEKGKDVELRCDPISGHTALYWYRQSLGQGLEFLIYFQGNSAPDKSGLPSDRFSAERTGGSVSTLTIQRTQQEDSAVYLCASSLVAGGWNTGELFFGEGSRLTVL.

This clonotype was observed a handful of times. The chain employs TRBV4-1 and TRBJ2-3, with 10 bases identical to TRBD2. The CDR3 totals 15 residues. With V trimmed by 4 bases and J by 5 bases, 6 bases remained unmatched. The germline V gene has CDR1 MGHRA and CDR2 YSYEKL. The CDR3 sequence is CASSRAGGQVDTQYF. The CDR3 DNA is TGCGCCAGCAGCCGAGCGGGGGGGCAAGTAGATACGCAGTATTTT.

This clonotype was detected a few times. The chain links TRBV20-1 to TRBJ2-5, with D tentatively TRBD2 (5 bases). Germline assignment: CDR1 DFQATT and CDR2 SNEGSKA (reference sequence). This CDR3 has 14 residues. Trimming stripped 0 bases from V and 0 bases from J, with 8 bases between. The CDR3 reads CSARDVGDQETQYF. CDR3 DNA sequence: TGCAGTGCTAGAGATGTCGGGGACCAAGAGACCCAGTACTTC.

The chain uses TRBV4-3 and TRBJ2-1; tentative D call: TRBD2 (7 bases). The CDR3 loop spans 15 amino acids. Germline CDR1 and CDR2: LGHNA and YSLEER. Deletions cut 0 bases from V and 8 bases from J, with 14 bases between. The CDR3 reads CASSQDSGGAHEQFF. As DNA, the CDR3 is TGCGCCAGCAGCCAAGATAGTGGGGGGGCCCATGAGCAGTTCTTC.

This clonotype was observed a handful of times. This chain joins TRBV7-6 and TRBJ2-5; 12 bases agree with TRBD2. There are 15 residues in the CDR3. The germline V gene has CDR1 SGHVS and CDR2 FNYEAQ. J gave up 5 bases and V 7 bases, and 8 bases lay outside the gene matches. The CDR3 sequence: CASTSSGGAGETQYF. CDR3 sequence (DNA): TGTGCCAGCACCTCTAGCGGGGGGGCCGGGGAGACCCAGTACTTC.

The CDR3 DNA reads TGTGCCAGCTCACCTGAGGCAGCTAGCACAGATACGCAGTATTTT. Its translation is CASSPEAASTDTQYF. The chain couples TRBV18 to TRBJ2-3, with unresolved D. V shed 3 bases and J shed 0 bases, with 10 bases lying between them. Germline V gives CDR1 KGHSH, CDR2 LQKENI. This CDR3 spans 15 amino acids. The complete variable domain, with remaining parts taken from reference TRBV18 and TRBJ2-3, reads NAGVMQNPRHLVRRRGQEARLRCSPMKGHSHVYWYRQLPEEGLKFMVYLQKENIIDESGMPKERFSAEFPKEGPSILRIQQVVRGDSAAYFCASSPEAASTDTQYFGPGTRLTVL.

The DNA of the CDR3 is TGCAGTGCTAGTCGGACTAGCAGTTTCGCAGATACGCAGTATTTT. Translating it yields CSASRTSSFADTQYF. The rearrangement uses TRBV20-1 and TRBJ2-3; 8 positions match TRBD2. The germline V gene encodes CDR1 DFQATT and CDR2 SNEGSKA (reference sequence). CDR3 length: 15 residues. Losses at the gene ends were 3 bases for V and 4 bases for J; bases not matched to a gene: 9.